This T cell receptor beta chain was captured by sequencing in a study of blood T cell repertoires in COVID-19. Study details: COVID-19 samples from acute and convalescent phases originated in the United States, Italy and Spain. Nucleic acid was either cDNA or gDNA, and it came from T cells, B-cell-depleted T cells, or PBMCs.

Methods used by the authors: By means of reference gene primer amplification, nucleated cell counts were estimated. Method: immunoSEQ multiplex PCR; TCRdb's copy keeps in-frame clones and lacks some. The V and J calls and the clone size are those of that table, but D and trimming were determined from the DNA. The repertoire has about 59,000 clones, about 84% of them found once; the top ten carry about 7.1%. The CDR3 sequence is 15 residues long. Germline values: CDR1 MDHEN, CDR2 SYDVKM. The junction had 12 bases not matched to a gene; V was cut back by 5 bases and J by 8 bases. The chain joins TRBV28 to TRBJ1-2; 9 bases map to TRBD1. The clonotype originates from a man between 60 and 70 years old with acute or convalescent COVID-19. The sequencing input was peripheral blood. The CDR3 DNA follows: TGTGCCAGCAGTCCCCCCTGGGGGACAGGGCACGGCTACACCTTC. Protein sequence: CASSPPWGTGHGYTF.